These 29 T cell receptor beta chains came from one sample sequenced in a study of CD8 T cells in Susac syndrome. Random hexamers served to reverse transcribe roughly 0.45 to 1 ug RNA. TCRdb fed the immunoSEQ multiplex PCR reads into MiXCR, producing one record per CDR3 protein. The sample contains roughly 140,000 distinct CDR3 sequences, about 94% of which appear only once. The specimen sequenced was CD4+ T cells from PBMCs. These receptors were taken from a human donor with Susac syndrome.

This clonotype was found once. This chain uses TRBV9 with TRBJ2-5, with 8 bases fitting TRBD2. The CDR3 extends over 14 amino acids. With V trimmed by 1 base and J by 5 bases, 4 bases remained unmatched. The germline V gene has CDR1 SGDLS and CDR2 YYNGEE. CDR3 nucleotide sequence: TGTGCCAGCAGCGTATTTAGCGGGGAGGAGACCCAGTACTTC. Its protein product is CASSVFSGEETQYF.

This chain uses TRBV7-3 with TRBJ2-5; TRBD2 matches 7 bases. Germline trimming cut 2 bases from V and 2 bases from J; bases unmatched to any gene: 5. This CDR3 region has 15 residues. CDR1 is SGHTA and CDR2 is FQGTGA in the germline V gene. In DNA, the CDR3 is TGTGCCAGCAGCTTAGGCGGAGCGGGGCAAGAGACCCAGTACTTC. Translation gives CASSLGGAGQETQYF.

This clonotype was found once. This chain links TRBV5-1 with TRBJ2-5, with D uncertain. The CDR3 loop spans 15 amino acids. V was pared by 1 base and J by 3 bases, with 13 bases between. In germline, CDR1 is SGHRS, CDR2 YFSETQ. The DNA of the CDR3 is TGCGCCAGCAGCTTGATGGCATCTAGTAAAGAGACCCAGTACTTC. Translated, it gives CASSLMASSKETQYF.

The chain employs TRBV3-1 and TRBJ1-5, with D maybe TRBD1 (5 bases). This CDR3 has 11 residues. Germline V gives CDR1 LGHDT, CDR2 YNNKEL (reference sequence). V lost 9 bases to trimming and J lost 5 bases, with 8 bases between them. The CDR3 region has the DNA TGTGCCAGTGGGGACGATCAGCCCCAGCATTTT. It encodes CASGDDQPQHF. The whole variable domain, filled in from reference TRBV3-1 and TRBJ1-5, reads DTAVSQTPKYLVTQMGNDKSIKCEQNLGHDTMYWYKQDSKKFLKIMFSYNNKELIINETVPNRFSPKSPDKAHLNLHINSLELGDSAVYFCASGDDQPQHFGDGTRLSIL.

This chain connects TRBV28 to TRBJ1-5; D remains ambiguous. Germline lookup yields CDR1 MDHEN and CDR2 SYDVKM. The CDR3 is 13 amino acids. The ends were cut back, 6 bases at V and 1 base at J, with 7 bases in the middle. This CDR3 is CASREVSNQPQHF. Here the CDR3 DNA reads TGTGCCAGCAGGGAGGTGAGCAATCAGCCCCAGCATTTT.

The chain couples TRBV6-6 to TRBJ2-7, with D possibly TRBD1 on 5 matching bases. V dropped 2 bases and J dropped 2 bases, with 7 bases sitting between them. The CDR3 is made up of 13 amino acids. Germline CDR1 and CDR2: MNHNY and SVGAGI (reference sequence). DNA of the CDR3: TGTGCCAGCAGTTACGACAGACCCTACGAGCAGTACTTC. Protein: CASSYDRPYEQYF.

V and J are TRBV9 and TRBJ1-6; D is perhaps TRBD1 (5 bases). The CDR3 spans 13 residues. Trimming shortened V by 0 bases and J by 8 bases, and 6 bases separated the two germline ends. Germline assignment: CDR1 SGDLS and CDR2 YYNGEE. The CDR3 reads CASSVAGDSPLHF. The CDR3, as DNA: TGTGCCAGCAGCGTAGCGGGGGATTCACCCCTCCACTTT.

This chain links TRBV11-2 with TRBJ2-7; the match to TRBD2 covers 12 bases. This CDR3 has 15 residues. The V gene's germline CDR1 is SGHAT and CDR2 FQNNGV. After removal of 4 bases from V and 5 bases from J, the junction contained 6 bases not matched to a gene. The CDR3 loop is CASSSPSGRAHEQYF. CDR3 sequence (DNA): TGTGCCAGCAGCTCACCTAGCGGGAGGGCCCACGAGCAGTACTTC.

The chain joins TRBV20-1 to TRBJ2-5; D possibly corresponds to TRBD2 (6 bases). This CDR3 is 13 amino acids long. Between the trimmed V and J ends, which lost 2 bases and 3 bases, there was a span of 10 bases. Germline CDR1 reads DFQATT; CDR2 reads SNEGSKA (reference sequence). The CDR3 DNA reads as TGCAGTGCTAGACGCCCGGGGGAAGAGACCCAGTACTTC. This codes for CSARRPGEETQYF.

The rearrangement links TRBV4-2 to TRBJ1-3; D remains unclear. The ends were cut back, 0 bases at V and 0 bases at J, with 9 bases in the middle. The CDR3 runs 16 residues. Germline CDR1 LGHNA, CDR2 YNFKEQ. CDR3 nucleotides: TGTGCCAGCAGCCAAGACCCGGGAAGCTCTGGAAACACCATATATTTT. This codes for CASSQDPGSSGNTIYF.

The CDR3: CASSVAQGGTSGETQYF. In nucleotides, the CDR3 is TGTGCCAGCAGCGTAGCTCAGGGGGGGACTAGTGGGGAGACCCAGTACTTC. This chain uses TRBV9 with TRBJ2-5; a possible D gene is TRBD2 (8 bases). Germline CDR1 reads SGDLS; CDR2 reads YYNGEE. The CDR3 runs to 17 residues. V was shortened by 0 bases and J by 5 bases, with 20 bases between the two germline ends. The complete variable domain, with remaining parts taken from reference TRBV9 and TRBJ2-5, reads DSGVTQTPKHLITATGQRVTLRCSPRSGDLSVYWYQQSLDQGLQFLIQYYNGEERAKGNILERFSAQQFPDLHSELNLSSLELGDSALYFCASSVAQGGTSGETQYFGPGTRLLVL.

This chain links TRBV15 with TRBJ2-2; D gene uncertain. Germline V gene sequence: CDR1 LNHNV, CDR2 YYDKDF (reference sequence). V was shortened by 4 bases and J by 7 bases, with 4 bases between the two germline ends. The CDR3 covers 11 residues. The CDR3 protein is CATSTVGELFF. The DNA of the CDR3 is TGTGCCACCAGCACGGTCGGGGAGCTGTTTTTT. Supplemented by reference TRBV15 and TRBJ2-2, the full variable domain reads DAMVIQNPRYQVTQFGKPVTLSCSQTLNHNVMYWYQQKSSQAPKLLFHYYDKDFNNEADTPDNFQSRRPNTSFCFLDIRSPGLGDTAMYLCATSTVGELFFGEGSRLTVL.

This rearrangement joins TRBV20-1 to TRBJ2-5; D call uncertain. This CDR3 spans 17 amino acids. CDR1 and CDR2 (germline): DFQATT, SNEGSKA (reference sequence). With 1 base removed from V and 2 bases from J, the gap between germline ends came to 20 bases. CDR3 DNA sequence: TGCAGTGCTAGAGGGAGAGTAGGGAAAGGGCGACAAGAGACCCAGTACTTC. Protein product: CSARGRVGKGRQETQYF.

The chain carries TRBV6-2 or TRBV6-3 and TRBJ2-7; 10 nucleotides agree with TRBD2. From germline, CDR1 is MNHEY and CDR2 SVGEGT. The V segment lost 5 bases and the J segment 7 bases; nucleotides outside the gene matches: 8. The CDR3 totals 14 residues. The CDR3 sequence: CASSQSGTSEEQYF. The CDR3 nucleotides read TGTGCCAGCAGTCAATCCGGGACTAGCGAGGAGCAGTACTTC.

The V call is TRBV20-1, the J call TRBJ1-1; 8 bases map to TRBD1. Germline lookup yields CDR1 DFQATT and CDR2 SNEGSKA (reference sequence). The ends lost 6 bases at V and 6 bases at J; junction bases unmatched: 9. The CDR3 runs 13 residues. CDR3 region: CSALWTGRPEAFF. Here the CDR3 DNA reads TGCAGTGCCTTGTGGACAGGGCGGCCTGAAGCTTTCTTT.

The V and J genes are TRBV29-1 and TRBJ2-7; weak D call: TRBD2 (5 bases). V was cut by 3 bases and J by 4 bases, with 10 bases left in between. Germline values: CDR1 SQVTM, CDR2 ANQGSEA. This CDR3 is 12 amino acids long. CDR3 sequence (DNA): TGCAGCGTTGATGGCGGGCGTTACGAGCAGTACTTC. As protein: CSVDGGRYEQYF.

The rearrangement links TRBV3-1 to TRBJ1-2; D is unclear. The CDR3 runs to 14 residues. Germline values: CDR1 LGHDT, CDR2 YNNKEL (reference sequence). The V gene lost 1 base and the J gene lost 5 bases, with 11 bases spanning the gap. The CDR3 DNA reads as TGTGCCAGCAGCCAAGCTTGGCAGACTTATGGCTACACCTTC. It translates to CASSQAWQTYGYTF.

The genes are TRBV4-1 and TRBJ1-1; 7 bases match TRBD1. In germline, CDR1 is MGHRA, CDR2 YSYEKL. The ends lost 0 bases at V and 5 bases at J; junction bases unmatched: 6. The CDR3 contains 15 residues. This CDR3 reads CASSQERARGTEAFF. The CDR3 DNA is TGCGCCAGCAGCCAAGAACGGGCCAGGGGGACTGAAGCTTTCTTT.

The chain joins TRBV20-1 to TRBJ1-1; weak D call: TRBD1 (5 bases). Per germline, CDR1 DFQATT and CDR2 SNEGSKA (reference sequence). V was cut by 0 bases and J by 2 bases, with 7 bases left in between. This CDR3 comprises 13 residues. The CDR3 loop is CSARDGGNTEAFF. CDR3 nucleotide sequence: TGCAGTGCTAGAGATGGGGGTAACACTGAAGCTTTCTTT.

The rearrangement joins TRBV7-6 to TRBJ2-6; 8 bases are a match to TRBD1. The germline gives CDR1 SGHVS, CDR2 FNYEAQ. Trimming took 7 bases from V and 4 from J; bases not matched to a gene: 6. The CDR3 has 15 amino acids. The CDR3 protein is CASTPGGRGANVLTF. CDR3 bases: TGTGCCAGCACTCCAGGGGGCCGGGGGGCCAACGTCCTGACTTTC.

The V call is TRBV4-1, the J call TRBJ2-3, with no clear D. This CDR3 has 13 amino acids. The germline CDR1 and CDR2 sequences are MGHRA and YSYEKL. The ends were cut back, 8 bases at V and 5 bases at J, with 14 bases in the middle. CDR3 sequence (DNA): TGCGCCAGCGGCAGGTTGTTTCAAGATACGCAGTATTTT. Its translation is CASGRLFQDTQYF.

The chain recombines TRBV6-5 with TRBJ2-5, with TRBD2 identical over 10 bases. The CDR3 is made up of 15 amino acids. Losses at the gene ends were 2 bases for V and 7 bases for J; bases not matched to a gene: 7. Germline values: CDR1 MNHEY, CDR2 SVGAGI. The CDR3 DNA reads TGTGCCAGCAGTTACCCTAGCGGGGGAGTTGGGACCCAGTACTTC. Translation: CASSYPSGGVGTQYF.

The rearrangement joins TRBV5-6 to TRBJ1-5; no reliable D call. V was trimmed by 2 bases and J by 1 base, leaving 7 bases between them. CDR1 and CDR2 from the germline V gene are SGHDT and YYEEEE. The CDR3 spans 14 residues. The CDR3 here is CASSLGMSNQPQHF. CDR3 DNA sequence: TGTGCCAGCAGCTTAGGGATGAGCAATCAGCCCCAGCATTTT.

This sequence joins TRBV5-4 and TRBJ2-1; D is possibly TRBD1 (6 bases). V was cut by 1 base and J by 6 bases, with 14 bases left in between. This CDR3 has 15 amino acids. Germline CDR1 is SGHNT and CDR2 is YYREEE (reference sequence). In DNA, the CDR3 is TGTGCCAGCAGCTTGAGACGCCAGGGGCCCAATGAGCAGTTCTTC. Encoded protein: CASSLRRQGPNEQFF.

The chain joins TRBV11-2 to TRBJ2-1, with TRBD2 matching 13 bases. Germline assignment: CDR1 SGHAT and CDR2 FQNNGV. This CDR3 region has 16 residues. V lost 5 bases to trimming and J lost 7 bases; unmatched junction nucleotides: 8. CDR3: CASSTNPGLAGNEQFF. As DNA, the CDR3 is TGTGCCAGCAGCACAAACCCGGGACTAGCGGGGAATGAGCAGTTCTTC.

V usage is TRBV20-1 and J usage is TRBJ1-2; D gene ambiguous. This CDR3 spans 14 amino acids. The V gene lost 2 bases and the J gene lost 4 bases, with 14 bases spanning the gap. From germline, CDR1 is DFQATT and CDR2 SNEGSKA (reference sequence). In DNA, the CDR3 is TGCAGTGCTAGACGCCCCGAAGGGTTCTATGGCTACACCTTC. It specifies CSARRPEGFYGYTF.

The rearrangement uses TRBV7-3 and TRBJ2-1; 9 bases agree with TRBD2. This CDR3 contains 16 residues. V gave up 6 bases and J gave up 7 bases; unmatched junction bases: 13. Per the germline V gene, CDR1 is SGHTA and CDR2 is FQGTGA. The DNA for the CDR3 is TGTGCCAGCAGTCGCGGTTCTGGCGGGGGGGCTAATGAGCAGTTCTTC. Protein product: CASSRGSGGGANEQFF.

CDR3 coding DNA: TGTGCCAGCAGCTTCCTAGGCGCCAATGGCTACACCTTC. Translating it yields CASSFLGANGYTF. The V and J genes are TRBV6-6 and TRBJ1-2; unclear D gene. The germline V gene has CDR1 MNHNY and CDR2 SVGAGI (reference sequence). Deletions cut 6 bases from V and 6 bases from J, with 14 bases between. The CDR3 has 13 amino acids.

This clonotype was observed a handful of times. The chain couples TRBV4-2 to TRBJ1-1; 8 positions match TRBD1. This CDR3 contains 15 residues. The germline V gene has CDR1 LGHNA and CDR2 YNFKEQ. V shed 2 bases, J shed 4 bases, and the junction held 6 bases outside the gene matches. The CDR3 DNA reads TGTGCCAGCAGCCAAAGGACAGGGACGGGCACTGAAGCTTTCTTT. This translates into CASSQRTGTGTEAFF.